These 29 T cell receptor beta chains originate from one sample sequenced in a study of cytomegalovirus exposure and HLA in healthy donors. The PCR employed 60 Vbeta primers together with 13 Jbeta primers. The table came from immunoSEQ multiplex PCR; TCRdb's copy has only in-frame clones and leaves some out. The data show some 110,000 clones, with almost 70% seen just once and about 9% held by the top ten. The sample comprised PBMCs. These TCRs come from a man aged 30 to 45 in good health and CMV-seropositive.

This clone is a singleton in its sample. The gene calls are TRBV27 and TRBJ1-2; D may be TRBD1 (5 bases). Germline CDR1 and CDR2: MNHEY and SMNVEV (reference sequence). This CDR3 has 16 amino acids. Trimming removed 3 bases at V and 2 bases at J, with 16 bases between. The CDR3 DNA is TGTGCCAGCAGTTTTTGGCAGGGAAGAGGAAACTATGGCTACACCTTC. Encoded protein: CASSFWQGRGNYGYTF.

V usage is TRBV15 and J usage is TRBJ2-7, with 8 bases lining up with TRBD1. The CDR3 has 17 amino acids. J was trimmed by 3 bases and V by 2 bases; bases with no gene match: 12. The germline V gene encodes CDR1 LNHNV and CDR2 YYDKDF (reference sequence). The CDR3 DNA sequence: TGTGCCACCAGCAGAATATCCGGACAGGGAGGATTCTACGAGCAGTACTTC. Translation: CATSRISGQGGFYEQYF.

The chain employs TRBV2 and TRBJ2-7, with a weak D call TRBD1 (6 bases). This CDR3 region has 15 residues. V lost 3 bases and J 1 base, leaving 13 bases between the germline ends. Germline loops: CDR1 SNHLY, CDR2 FYNNEI. The CDR3 is CASSESAGQSYEQYV. As DNA, the CDR3 is TGTGCCAGCAGTGAGTCTGCTGGACAGTCCTACGAGCAGTACGTC.

This clone has a handful of counts. The rearrangement uses TRBV19 and TRBJ1-1; no firm D call. CDR1 and CDR2 (germline): LNHDA, SQIVND (reference sequence). This CDR3 is built from 11 residues. Trimming took off 10 bases at V and 9 bases at J, with 15 bases between the two ends. The CDR3 sequence: CATGAGWQAFF. As DNA, the CDR3 is TGTGCCACCGGAGCCGGGTGGCAAGCTTTCTTT.

This chain links TRBV6-6 with TRBJ1-1; D might be TRBD1 (6 bases). V was pared by 0 bases and J by 6 bases, with 17 bases between. The CDR3 has 16 amino acids. Per germline, CDR1 MNHNY and CDR2 SVGAGI (reference sequence). The CDR3 DNA is TGTGCCAGCAGTTACTCTCCTCAGGGGCGGATCGCTGAAGCTTTCTTT. The encoded protein is CASSYSPQGRIAEAFF.

The V call is TRBV2, the J call TRBJ2-3, with D possibly being TRBD1 (6 bases). Between the trimmed V and J ends, which lost 3 bases and 3 bases, there was a span of 13 bases. Looked up from germline, CDR1 is SNHLY and CDR2 is FYNNEI. This CDR3 has 15 residues. CDR3 protein: CASSDYAGVTDTQYF. In DNA, the CDR3 is TGTGCCAGCAGTGATTATGCAGGGGTGACAGATACGCAGTATTTT.

This chain links TRBV28 with TRBJ2-7, with 7 bases fitting TRBD1. This CDR3 contains 15 residues. Germline loops: CDR1 MDHEN, CDR2 SYDVKM. V lost 6 bases to trimming and J lost 2 bases; unmatched junction nucleotides: 10. CDR3 in DNA: TGTGCCAGCAGCACCCCCGCCCAGGGGGCCTACGAGCAGTACGTC. Translation gives CASSTPAQGAYEQYV.

CDR3 residues: CSVEGQGGVEQYF. CDR3 DNA sequence: TGCAGCGTTGAGGGACAGGGGGGCGTCGAGCAGTACTTC. The chain uses TRBV29-1 and TRBJ2-7; the match to TRBD1 covers 11 bases. Germline CDR1 reads SQVTM; CDR2 reads ANQGSEA. This CDR3 contains 13 residues. V lost 3 bases to trimming and J lost 6 bases; unmatched junction nucleotides: 4.

V is TRBV9 and J is TRBJ2-6; TRBD1 is a possible D gene (6 bases). This CDR3 has 17 residues. V was pared by 0 bases and J by 3 bases, with 13 bases between. The germline V gene encodes CDR1 SGDLS and CDR2 YYNGEE. CDR3 nucleotide sequence: TGTGCCAGCAGCGTAGATGGCAGGGGAATTGGGGCCAACGTCCTGACTTTC. Its translation is CASSVDGRGIGANVLTF. Complete variable domain (other parts from reference TRBV9 and TRBJ2-6): DSGVTQTPKHLITATGQRVTLRCSPRSGDLSVYWYQQSLDQGLQFLIQYYNGEERAKGNILERFSAQQFPDLHSELNLSSLELGDSALYFCASSVDGRGIGANVLTFGAGSRLTVL.

This chain joins TRBV6-1 and TRBJ2-3; 9 nucleotides line up with TRBD2. The CDR3 sequence is 17 residues long. V trimming: 1 base; J trimming: 2 bases; junction bases outside the gene matches: 7. Germline values: CDR1 MNHNS, CDR2 SASEGT. The DNA of the CDR3 is TGTGCCAGCAGTGAAGATAAGGGCGGGGGGGTCACAGATACGCAGTATTTT. Amino acid sequence: CASSEDKGGGVTDTQYF.

The chain is built from TRBV10-3 and TRBJ2-1; D might be TRBD1 (6 bases). The CDR3 extends over 15 amino acids. In germline, CDR1 is ENHRY, CDR2 SYGVKD. V was cut by 5 bases and J by 7 bases, with 18 bases left in between. CDR3 DNA sequence: TGTGCCATCAGTCCACAGGGACCGATGGGGAATGAGCAGTTCTTC. Protein: CAISPQGPMGNEQFF.

This clone was observed once. The CDR3 DNA reads as TGTGCCAGCAGCTTGGGTCGCGGGAGGGCCGACAATGAGCAGTTCTTC. It encodes CASSLGRGRADNEQFF. The J gene is TRBJ2-1, the V gene TRBV5-6; 9 bases line up with TRBD2. From germline, CDR1 is SGHDT and CDR2 YYEEEE. The CDR3 spans 16 residues. V lost 0 bases and J lost 5; bases outside the gene matches: 6.

CDR3 protein: CASSSQGQGHEKLFF. The CDR3 DNA is TGTGCCAGCAGTTCACAGGGACAGGGCCATGAAAAACTGTTTTTT. The chain links TRBV28 to TRBJ1-4, with 9 nucleotides matching TRBD1. CDR3 length: 15 amino acids. Per the germline V gene, CDR1 is MDHEN and CDR2 is SYDVKM. Trimming removed 4 bases from V and 6 bases from J; junction bases left unmatched: 6.

The chain recombines TRBV5-1 with TRBJ2-2; the match to TRBD2 covers 7 bases. The J segment lost 5 bases and the V segment lost 4 bases, leaving 14 bases of the junction unmatched. Germline V gene data show CDR1 as SGHRS and CDR2 as YFSETQ. This CDR3 region has 17 residues. CDR3 region: CASSAAGEAGWTGELFF. CDR3 DNA: TGCGCCAGCAGCGCTGCGGGGGAGGCAGGCTGGACCGGGGAGCTGTTTTTT.

CDR3 bases: TGTGCCAGCAGCCAAATGCGGACCTTGGGGCCTGGAAACACCATATATTTT. Its translation: CASSQMRTLGPGNTIYF. The J gene is TRBJ1-3, the V gene TRBV4-2, with D perhaps matching TRBD1 (5 bases). Trimming cost V 2 bases and J 2 bases, with 16 bases left between them. CDR3 length equals 17 residues. Germline assignment: CDR1 LGHNA and CDR2 YNFKEQ.

V gene TRBV9 combines with J gene TRBJ2-2; the match to TRBD1 covers 7 bases. Germline V lookup: CDR1 SGDLS, CDR2 YYNGEE. The V and J ends lost 3 bases and 3 bases, in that order; junction bases with no gene match: 8. The CDR3 has 16 amino acids. In DNA, the CDR3 is TGTGCCAGCAGCGCAGGGGGTATGGGGGACACCGGGGAGCTGTTTTTT. Its protein is CASSAGGMGDTGELFF.

The J gene is TRBJ2-1, the V gene TRBV29-1; 14 nucleotides align to TRBD2. Germline lookup yields CDR1 SQVTM and CDR2 ANQGSEA. V gave up 4 bases and J gave up 10 bases; unmatched junction bases: 3. The CDR3 length is 13 residues. CDR3 DNA: TGCAGCGTTGGGACTAGCGGGAGGAAGGAGCAGTTCTTC. Translation: CSVGTSGRKEQFF.

The chain combines TRBV19 with TRBJ2-3; 9 bases are shared with TRBD2. Germline V gives CDR1 LNHDA, CDR2 SQIVND (reference sequence). The CDR3 is 13 residues long. Trimming removed 4 bases from V and 4 bases from J; junction bases left unmatched: 0. DNA for the CDR3: TGTGCCAGTAGTACTAGCGGGGCAGATACGCAGTATTTT. Residues: CASSTSGADTQYF. Variable domain in full (rest from reference TRBV19 and TRBJ2-3): DGGITQSPKYLFRKEGQNVTLSCEQNLNHDAMYWYRQDPGQGLRLIYYSQIVNDFQKGDIAEGYSVSREKKESFPLTVTSAQKNPTAFYLCASSTSGADTQYFGPGTRLTVL.

In this sample, this clone turned up once. This chain joins TRBV27 and TRBJ1-2; the D gene is possibly TRBD1 (5 bases). V shed 2 bases and J shed 3 bases, with 13 bases lying between them. Germline V lookup: CDR1 MNHEY, CDR2 SMNVEV (reference sequence). This CDR3 region has 15 residues. CDR3 residues: CASSLRAGHDYGYTF. CDR3 bases: TGTGCCAGCAGTTTAAGGGCAGGGCACGACTATGGCTACACCTTC.

The CDR3 sequence: CASSLGLSAEPSTDTQYF. As DNA, the CDR3 is TGTGCCAGCAGCTTGGGGCTGTCCGCTGAACCTAGCACAGATACGCAGTATTTT. The chain has TRBV5-8 and TRBJ2-3; D call uncertain. CDR3 size: 18 residues. CDR1 SGHTS and CDR2 YDEGEE come from the germline V gene. Trimming shortened V by 0 bases and J by 0 bases, and 17 bases separated the two germline ends.

This clone was seen a handful of times. V gene TRBV10-3 combines with J gene TRBJ2-7; D not certain. From germline, CDR1 is ENHRY and CDR2 SYGVKD. V was shortened by 3 bases and J by 6 bases, with 9 bases between the two germline ends. The CDR3 covers 12 residues. CDR3: CAISDPGREQYF. Written as DNA, the CDR3 is TGTGCCATCAGTGATCCAGGTCGCGAGCAGTACTTC.

V gene TRBV4-1 combines with J gene TRBJ1-3; 9 positions match TRBD1. The CDR3 covers 18 residues. Per germline, CDR1 MGHRA and CDR2 YSYEKL. Unmatched junction bases numbered 9, after V lost 0 bases and J lost 3 bases. Here the CDR3 DNA reads TGCGCCAGCAGCCAAGATCCACCGGGACAGGGCCTTGGAAACACCATATATTTT. It is translated as CASSQDPPGQGLGNTIYF.

V usage is TRBV29-1 and J usage is TRBJ1-3; D ambiguous. Trimming shortened V by 7 bases and J by 0 bases, and 13 bases separated the two germline ends. CDR3 length: 14 residues. CDR1 is SQVTM, CDR2 ANQGSEA, per germline. DNA of the CDR3: TGCAGCGCTTCGGTACGGGGCTCTGGAAACACCATATATTTT. Amino acids: CSASVRGSGNTIYF.

This clone occurred once. The rearrangement joins TRBV28 to TRBJ1-5; TRBD1 agrees at 7 bases. The germline CDR1 and CDR2 sequences are MDHEN and SYDVKM. The CDR3 is 15 residues long. With 10 bases clipped from V and 4 bases from J, the junction kept 13 bases outside the gene matches. In DNA, the CDR3 is TGTGCCACCAGACTCGGGACAGCTGCTAATCAGCCCCAGCATTTT. Amino acid sequence: CATRLGTAANQPQHF. Looking up the rest from reference TRBV28 and TRBJ1-5 gives the full variable domain: DVKVTQSSRYLVKRTGEKVFLECVQDMDHENMFWYRQDPGLGLRLIYFSYDVKMKEKGDIPEGYSVSREKKERFSLILESASTNQTSMYLCATRLGTAANQPQHFGDGTRLSIL.

The rearrangement links TRBV11-2 to TRBJ1-2; the D gene is possibly TRBD1 (6 bases). The CDR3 has 14 amino acids. Germline CDR1 is SGHAT and CDR2 is FQNNGV. Trimming took off 0 bases at V and 7 bases at J, with 12 bases between the two ends. The CDR3 loop reads CASSLETGRIGYTF. The CDR3 DNA is TGTGCCAGCAGCTTAGAGACAGGCCGAATTGGCTACACCTTC. The variable domain in full, completed from reference TRBV11-2 and TRBJ1-2, reads EAGVAQSPRYKIIEKRQSVAFWCNPISGHATLYWYQQILGQGPKLLIQFQNNGVVDDSQLPKDRFSAERLKGVDSTLKIQPAKLEDSAVYLCASSLETGRIGYTFGSGTRLTVV.

CDR3 in DNA: TGTGCCAGCAGTTCTAAAAGCGGGAGCTCCTACAATGAGCAGTTCTTC. Protein: CASSSKSGSSYNEQFF. This sequence joins TRBV28 and TRBJ2-1, with 8 positions matching TRBD2. V was pared by 4 bases and J by 0 bases, with 5 bases of the junction left unmatched. The CDR3 runs to 16 residues. Germline CDR1 is MDHEN and CDR2 is SYDVKM.

The chain recombines TRBV28 with TRBJ2-3; possibly TRBD2 for D (7 bases). The CDR3 sequence is 15 residues long. Germline lookup yields CDR1 MDHEN and CDR2 SYDVKM. V lost 5 bases, J lost 1 base, and 13 bases lay in between. CDR3 nucleotides: TGTGCCAGCAGTCCAACAGGGAGGGGCACAGATACGCAGTATTTT. This encodes CASSPTGRGTDTQYF.

The chain has TRBV5-1 and TRBJ1-2; D remains unclear. There are 14 residues in the CDR3. V was clipped by 0 bases and J by 4 bases, with 10 bases between them. Germline CDR1 SGHRS, CDR2 YFSETQ. The CDR3 DNA sequence: TGCGCCAGCAGCTTGGAGACTTCTTCCTATGGCTACACCTTC. It codes for CASSLETSSYGYTF. Using reference TRBV5-1 and TRBJ1-2 for the parts outside the CDR3, the full variable domain is KAGVTQTPRYLIKTRGQQVTLSCSPISGHRSVSWYQQTPGQGLQFLFEYFSETQRNKGNFPGRFSGRQFSNSRSEMNVSTLELGDSALYLCASSLETSSYGYTFGSGTRLTVV.

This clone has more than one count but fewer than ten. The V gene is TRBV21-1, the J gene TRBJ2-7; the tabulated D call, TRBD1, remains unverified against the DNA. TRBV21-1 is a documented pseudogene. The CDR3 loop spans 14 amino acids. CDR3 in DNA: TGTGCCAGCAGCAAGACAGGCGCCTCCTACGAGCAGTACTTC. It encodes CASSKTGASYEQYF.